This T cell receptor beta chain was captured by sequencing in a study of blood T cell repertoires in COVID-19. Study at large: There were acute and convalescent COVID-19 samples, and they came from the United States, Italy and Spain.

The CDR3 spans 16 residues. V shed 5 bases and J 1 base; nucleotides not matched to a gene: 7. Germline CDR1 reads SGHTA; CDR2 reads FQGNSA. Authors' methods: Reference gene primer amplification yielded estimated nucleated cell counts. Method: immunoSEQ multiplex PCR; TCRdb's copy keeps in-frame clones and lacks some. That table is the source of V, J and clone size, and D and trimming were worked out from the DNA. The table includes approximately 130,000 clones, more than 75% detected once. The sequenced material came from peripheral blood. J is TRBJ2-4 and V is TRBV7-2; 8 bases are shared with TRBD1. The TCR originated in a human donor in a cohort sampled during active COVID-19. CDR3 sequence reads: CASSHVWDRAKNIQYF. CDR3 DNA sequence: TGTGCCAGCAGCCACGTCTGGGACAGGGCCAAAAACATTCAGTACTTC.